This TCR beta chain was observed in a study of blood T cell repertoires in COVID-19. In the study overall: Collection of acute and convalescent COVID-19 samples took place in the United States, Italy and Spain. The analysed material was cDNA or gDNA that came from T cells, B-cell-depleted T cells, or PBMCs.

CDR1 and CDR2 from the germline V gene are SGHVS and FQNEAQ. Losses at the gene ends were 4 bases for V and 15 bases for J; bases not matched to a gene: 6. CDR3 length: 12 amino acids. In the authors' workflow: By means of reference gene primer amplification, nucleated cell counts were estimated. TCRdb's copy holds only in-frame clones and misses some; the assay was immunoSEQ multiplex PCR. V and J calls and clone size are those listed in that table; D and trimming were worked out from the DNA. Here the sample spans about 69,000 clones, around three quarters being singletons. Sequenced: peripheral blood. The rearrangement uses TRBV7-8 and TRBJ2-1, with 10 nucleotides matching TRBD2. The receptor was derived from a man in his 60s with acute or convalescent COVID-19. The DNA for the CDR3 is TGTGCCAGCAGCTCGCTAGCGGGGGTCCCGTTCTTC. Its protein is CASSSLAGVPFF.